This T cell receptor beta chain comes out of a study of blood T cell repertoires in COVID-19. Looking at the study overall: Whether acute or convalescent, the COVID-19 samples came from the United States, Italy and Spain.

Repertoires were generated with immunoSEQ multiplex PCR, while TCRdb's copy carries only in-frame clones and drops some. Among under 100,000 clones listed, about nine tenths were seen once. The V end was cut by 3 bases, the J end by 4 bases, with 19 bases between. This CDR3 has 17 amino acids. Per germline, CDR1 MNHNS and CDR2 SASEGT. The sequencing sample was made of peripheral blood. The TCR originated in a male donor with acute or convalescent COVID-19. The chain joins TRBV6-1 to TRBJ1-5, with D perhaps TRBD1 (5 bases). The CDR3 DNA is TGTGCCAGCAGTGACCCACCTCAGGGTATGGCAAATCAGCCCCAGCATTTT. Translated, it gives CASSDPPQGMANQPQHF.